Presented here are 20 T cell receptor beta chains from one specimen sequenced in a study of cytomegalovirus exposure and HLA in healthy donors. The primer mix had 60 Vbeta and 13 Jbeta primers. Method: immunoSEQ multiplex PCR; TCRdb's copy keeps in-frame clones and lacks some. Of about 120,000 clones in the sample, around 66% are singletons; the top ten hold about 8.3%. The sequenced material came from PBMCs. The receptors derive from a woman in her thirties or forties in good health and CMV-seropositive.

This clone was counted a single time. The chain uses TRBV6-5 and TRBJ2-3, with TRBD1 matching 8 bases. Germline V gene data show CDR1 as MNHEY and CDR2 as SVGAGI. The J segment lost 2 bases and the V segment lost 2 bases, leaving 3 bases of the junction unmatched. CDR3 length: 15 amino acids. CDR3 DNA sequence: TGTGCCAGCAGTTACGGGACAGGACCCACAGATACGCAGTATTTT. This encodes CASSYGTGPTDTQYF.

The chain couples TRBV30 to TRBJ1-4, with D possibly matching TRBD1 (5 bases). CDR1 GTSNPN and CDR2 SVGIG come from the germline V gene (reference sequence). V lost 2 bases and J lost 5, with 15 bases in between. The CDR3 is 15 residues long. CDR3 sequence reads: CAWSKMGGVNEKLFF. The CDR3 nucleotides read TGTGCCTGGAGTAAGATGGGGGGAGTAAATGAAAAACTGTTTTTT. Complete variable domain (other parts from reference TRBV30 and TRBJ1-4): SQTIHQWPATLVQPVGSPLSLECTVEGTSNPNLYWYRQAAGRGLQLLFYSVGIGQISSEVPQNLSASRPQDRQFILSSKKLLLSDSGFYLCAWSKMGGVNEKLFFGSGTQLSVL.

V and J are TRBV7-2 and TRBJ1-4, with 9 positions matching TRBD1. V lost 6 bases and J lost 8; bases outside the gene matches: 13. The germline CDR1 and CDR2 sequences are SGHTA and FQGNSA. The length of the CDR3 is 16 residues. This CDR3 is CASSYGPAGQGEKLFF. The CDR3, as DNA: TGTGCCAGCAGTTACGGCCCCGCGGGACAGGGCGAAAAACTGTTTTTT.

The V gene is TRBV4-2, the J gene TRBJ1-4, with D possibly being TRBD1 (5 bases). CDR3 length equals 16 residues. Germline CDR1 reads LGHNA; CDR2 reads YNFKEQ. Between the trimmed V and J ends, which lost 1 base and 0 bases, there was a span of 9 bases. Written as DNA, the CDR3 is TGTGCCAGCAGCCAAGGACAGTCTGCAACTAATGAAAAACTGTTTTTT. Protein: CASSQGQSATNEKLFF.

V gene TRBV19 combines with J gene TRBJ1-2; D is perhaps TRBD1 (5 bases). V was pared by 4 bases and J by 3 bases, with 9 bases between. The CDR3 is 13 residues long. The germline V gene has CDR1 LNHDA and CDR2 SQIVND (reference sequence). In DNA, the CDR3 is TGTGCCAGTAGTACCCCAGGGTACTATGGCTACACCTTC. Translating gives CASSTPGYYGYTF.

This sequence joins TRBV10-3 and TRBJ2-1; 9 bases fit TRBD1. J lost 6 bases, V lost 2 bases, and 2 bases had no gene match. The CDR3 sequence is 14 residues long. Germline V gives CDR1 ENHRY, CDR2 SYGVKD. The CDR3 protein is CAISERGQGNEQFF. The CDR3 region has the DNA TGTGCCATCAGTGAGAGGGGACAGGGCAATGAGCAGTTCTTC.

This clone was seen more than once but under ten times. The DNA of the CDR3 is TGTGCCAGCAGCTTAGTTAGCGGGGAAGCAGATACGCAGTATTTT. Translation: CASSLVSGEADTQYF. The chain is built from TRBV11-2 and TRBJ2-3; TRBD2 matches 8 bases. The CDR3 is made up of 15 amino acids. Germline V CDR1 and CDR2: SGHAT, FQNNGV. V dropped 1 base and J dropped 4; count of bases not matched to a gene: 4.

The CDR3 loop is CRPDSEAFF. Written as DNA, the CDR3 is TGCAGGCCGGACAGTGAAGCTTTCTTT. J is TRBJ1-1 and V is TRBV20-1, with D possibly TRBD1 on 6 matching bases. This CDR3 spans 9 amino acids. Germline lookup yields CDR1 DFQATT and CDR2 SNEGSKA (reference sequence).

The CDR3 here is CASRNPGTGGRGEKLFF. CDR3 nucleotide sequence: TGTGCCAGCAGAAACCCCGGGACAGGGGGACGAGGGGAAAAACTGTTTTTT. The chain joins TRBV2 to TRBJ1-4, with 11 positions matching TRBD1. V gave up 6 bases and J gave up 8 bases; unmatched junction bases: 14. From germline, CDR1 is SNHLY and CDR2 FYNNEI. This CDR3 has 17 residues.

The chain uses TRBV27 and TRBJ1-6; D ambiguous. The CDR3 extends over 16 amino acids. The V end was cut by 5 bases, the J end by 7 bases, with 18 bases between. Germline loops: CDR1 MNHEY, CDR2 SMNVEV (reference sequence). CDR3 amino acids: CASSPGAFSSNSPLHF. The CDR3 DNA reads TGTGCCAGCAGTCCCGGAGCCTTCTCATCGAATTCACCCCTCCACTTT.

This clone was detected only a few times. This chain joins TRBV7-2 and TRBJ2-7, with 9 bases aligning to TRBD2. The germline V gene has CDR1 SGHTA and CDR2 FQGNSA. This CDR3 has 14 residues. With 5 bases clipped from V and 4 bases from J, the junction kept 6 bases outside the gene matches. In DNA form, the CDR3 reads TGTGCCAGCAGCGTTAGCGGGAGTCAGTACGAGCAGTACTTC. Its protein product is CASSVSGSQYEQYF.

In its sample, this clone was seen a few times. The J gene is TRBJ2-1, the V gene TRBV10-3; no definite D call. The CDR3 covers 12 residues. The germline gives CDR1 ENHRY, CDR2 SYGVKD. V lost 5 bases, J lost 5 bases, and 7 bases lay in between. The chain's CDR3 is CAISFPNNEQFF. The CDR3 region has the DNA TGTGCCATCAGTTTCCCCAACAATGAGCAGTTCTTC.

The CDR3 nucleotides read TGTGCCAGTAGTATAGAGCGGATAATTAAACTCCGGACCCAGTACTTC. It translates to CASSIERIIKLRTQYF. V and J are TRBV19 and TRBJ2-5, with D unclear. This CDR3 has 16 residues. The germline CDR1 and CDR2 sequences are LNHDA and SQIVND (reference sequence). With 0 bases removed from V and 7 bases from J, the gap between germline ends came to 18 bases.

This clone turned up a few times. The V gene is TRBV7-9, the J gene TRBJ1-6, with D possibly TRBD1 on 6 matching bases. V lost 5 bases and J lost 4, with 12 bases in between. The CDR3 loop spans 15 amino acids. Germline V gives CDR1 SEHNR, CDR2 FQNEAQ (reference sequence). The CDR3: CASSQSQGYNSPLHF. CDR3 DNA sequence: TGTGCCAGCAGCCAATCACAGGGTTATAATTCACCCCTCCACTTT.

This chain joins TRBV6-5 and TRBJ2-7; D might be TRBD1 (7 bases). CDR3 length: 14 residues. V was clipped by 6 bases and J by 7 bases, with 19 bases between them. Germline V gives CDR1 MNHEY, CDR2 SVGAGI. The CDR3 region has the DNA TGTGCCAGCAGATCCGAGGCAGGGGGGAGGGAGCAGTACTTC. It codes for CASRSEAGGREQYF.

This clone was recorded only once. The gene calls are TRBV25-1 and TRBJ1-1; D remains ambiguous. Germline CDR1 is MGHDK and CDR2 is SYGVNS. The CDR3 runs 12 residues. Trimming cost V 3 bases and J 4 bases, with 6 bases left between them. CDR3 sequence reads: CASSDRSTEAFF. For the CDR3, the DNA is TGTGCCAGCAGTGACCGCAGCACTGAAGCTTTCTTT. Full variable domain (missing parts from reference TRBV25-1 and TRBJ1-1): EADIYQTPRYLVIGTGKKITLECSQTMGHDKMYWYQQDPGMELHLIHYSYGVNSTEKGDLSSESTVSRIRTEHFPLTLESARPSHTSQYLCASSDRSTEAFFGQGTRLTVV.

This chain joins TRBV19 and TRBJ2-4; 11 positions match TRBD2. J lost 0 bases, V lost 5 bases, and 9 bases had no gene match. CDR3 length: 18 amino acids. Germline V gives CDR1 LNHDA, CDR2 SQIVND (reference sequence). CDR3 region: CASSSSGTSGLAKNIQYF. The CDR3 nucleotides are TGTGCCAGTAGTTCCTCCGGGACTAGCGGCTTAGCCAAAAACATTCAGTACTTC.

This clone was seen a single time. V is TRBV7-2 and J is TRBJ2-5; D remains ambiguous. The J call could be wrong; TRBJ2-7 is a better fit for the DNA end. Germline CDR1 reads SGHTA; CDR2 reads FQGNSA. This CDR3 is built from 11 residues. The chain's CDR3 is CASSSKYEQYF. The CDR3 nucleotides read TGTGCCAGCAGCTCAAAGTACGAGCAGTACTTC.

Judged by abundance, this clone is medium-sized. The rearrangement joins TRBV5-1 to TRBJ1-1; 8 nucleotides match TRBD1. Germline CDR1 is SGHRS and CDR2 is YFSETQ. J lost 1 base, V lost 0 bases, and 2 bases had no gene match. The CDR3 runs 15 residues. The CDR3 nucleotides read TGCGCCAGCAGCTTGGGGGGGACAGGGAACACTGAAGCTTTCTTT. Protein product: CASSLGGTGNTEAFF.

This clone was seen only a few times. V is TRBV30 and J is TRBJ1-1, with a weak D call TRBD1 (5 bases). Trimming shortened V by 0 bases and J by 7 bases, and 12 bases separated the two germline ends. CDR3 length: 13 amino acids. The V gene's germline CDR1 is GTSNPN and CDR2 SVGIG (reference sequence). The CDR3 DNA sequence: TGTGCCTGGAGTGTACCGGGGGGTAGTGAAGCTTTCTTT. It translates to CAWSVPGGSEAFF.